What follows is one TCR beta chain and its context. What it recognizes is unknown. The authors ran the assay at deep level. Data came from immunoSEQ multiplex PCR; TCRdb stores just in-frame clones and leaves some out. The sample lists some 2,400,000 clones, under 97% occurring once. The J segment lost 0 bases and the V segment lost 2 bases, leaving 4 bases of the junction unmatched. Germline V CDR1 and CDR2: SGHTA, FQGNSA. The CDR3 has 16 residues. The data stem from a study of shared clonotypes between healthy human individuals. Study conclusions and caveats: It was the non-shared clonotypes that had lower generation probabilities than clonotypes shared by all four donors.

The receptor comes from a man aged 18 to 29 in good health. The sequenced sample consisted of naive CD4+ T cells sorted from blood. The subset here: CD45RA+ positively selected. The chain employs TRBV7-2 and TRBJ2-5; 9 nucleotides align to TRBD2. The CDR3 loop is CASSLTSGLYQETQYF. The CDR3 region has the DNA TGTGCCAGCAGCTTAACTAGCGGGCTGTACCAAGAGACCCAGTACTTC.